Many counts were recorded for the clone carrying this T cell receptor beta chain. Its antigen is unknown. This entry is derived from a study of T cells after yellow fever vaccination. General study findings and limits: Among primary-vaccination clones, most reappeared after the booster, at 96% for CD4 and around 91% for CD8. Contaminants from the bulk population, in the form of abundant clonotypes, could be found in FACS-sorted repertoires.

There are 14 residues in the CDR3. The V end lost 7 bases, the J end lost 1 base, and 13 bases lay between the germline ends. Germline V CDR1 and CDR2: SGHRS, YFSETQ. TCRdb redid the calling of the 5' RACE reads with MiXCR, one entry per CDR3 protein. Counted here are around 230,000 distinct CDR3 sequences, around 6.7% occurring once; the ten biggest clones make up 1% to 1.2%. The TCR was taken from a man aged 30-40 years who received the YFV17D yellow fever vaccine. The rearrangement joins TRBV5-1 to TRBJ2-3, with D perhaps TRBD1 or TRBD2 (5 bases each). Material: CD4+ T cells sorted from PBMCs, obtained on the day of the yellow fever booster vaccination. CDR3 sequence: CASGSGGRTDTQYF. The CDR3 DNA sequence: TGCGCCAGCGGATCTGGGGGACGCACAGATACGCAGTATTTT.